Below are 30 T cell receptor beta chains sequenced from a single sample in a study of shared clonotypes between healthy human individuals (dated by TCRdb to about 2020). The receptor library was made with the immunoSEQ multiplex PCR assay. Entries here come from immuneACCESS through TCRdb and include only in-frame sequences with V and J called. Some clones fail to appear in such tables; in the studies checked, an unresolved V gene covers under half of the shortfall, and the cause of the remainder is unknown. A total of under 2,000,000 clones appear in this sample, about 95% of them only once. Around 1.2% of the sample rests with the top ten. CD8 naive samples were CD45RO-negative cells positively selected for CCR7, giving a CD45RA+CCR7+ population that excluded TemRA cells. Sequencing input: naive CD8+ T cells sorted from blood. The cell subset or site label here, explained by the study, means: CD45RA+CCR7+. The receptors originated from a young man in good health.

The CDR3 nucleotides are TGTGCCAGCAGCTTTGGATACAGGGATGGGTCACCCCTCCACTTT. Residues: CASSFGYRDGSPLHF. This sequence joins TRBV5-6 and TRBJ1-6; perhaps TRBD1 as D (6 bases). The V gene's germline CDR1 is SGHDT and CDR2 YYEEEE. The CDR3 covers 15 residues. V lost 2 bases, J lost 10 bases, and 16 bases lay in between.

This rearrangement joins TRBV5-1 to TRBJ1-1; no firm D call. The germline V gene has CDR1 SGHRS and CDR2 YFSETQ. V was trimmed by 0 bases and J by 6 bases, leaving 12 bases between them. The CDR3 covers 14 residues. In nucleotides, the CDR3 is TGCGCCAGCAGCTTGGTTCCAAAAGAGCCTGAAGCTTTCTTT. Protein: CASSLVPKEPEAFF.

J is TRBJ2-2 and V is TRBV10-3; tentative D call: TRBD2 (6 bases). The length of the CDR3 is 15 residues. The V gene lost 0 bases and the J gene lost 3 bases, with 8 bases spanning the gap. Germline V gives CDR1 ENHRY, CDR2 SYGVKD. The CDR3 protein is CAISESREDTGELFF. CDR3 DNA sequence: TGTGCCATCAGTGAGTCTAGGGAGGACACCGGGGAGCTGTTTTTT.

The rearrangement joins TRBV5-8 to TRBJ2-1, with D possibly TRBD1 on 5 matching bases. This CDR3 has 17 residues. The germline gives CDR1 SGHTS, CDR2 YDEGEE. With 4 bases removed from V and 5 bases from J, the gap between germline ends came to 22 bases. CDR3 residues: CASSRHGGARLDNEQFF. For the CDR3, the DNA is TGTGCCAGCAGCCGTCACGGTGGGGCGCGGCTTGACAATGAGCAGTTCTTC.

V usage is TRBV7-6 and J usage is TRBJ2-3; no clear D. Per germline, CDR1 SGHVS and CDR2 FNYEAQ. CDR3 length: 14 residues. Trimming took 1 base from V and 3 from J, leaving 8 bases between them. CDR3 sequence (DNA): TGTGCCAGCAGCTTAGTTCCTAGGACAGATACGCAGTATTTT. Amino acid sequence: CASSLVPRTDTQYF.

This chain uses TRBV19 with TRBJ2-2; 8 nucleotides line up with TRBD1. The CDR3 sequence is 18 residues long. The V segment lost 2 bases and the J segment 5 bases; nucleotides outside the gene matches: 13. Germline V gene lookup returns CDR1 LNHDA and CDR2 SQIVND (reference sequence). The CDR3 DNA follows: TGTGCCAGTAGTATAAGCCTGGCACAGGGGGTGGCGACCGGGGAGCTGTTTTTT. This codes for CASSISLAQGVATGELFF.

This chain links TRBV7-8 with TRBJ1-1; D gene unclear. The CDR3 extends over 13 amino acids. The V end lost 5 bases, the J end lost 7 bases, and 14 bases lay between the germline ends. CDR1 and CDR2 from the germline V gene are SGHVS and FQNEAQ. DNA of the CDR3: TGTGCCAGCAGCCTGGACCCCTCGCTTGAAGCTTTCTTT. It translates to CASSLDPSLEAFF.

The genes are TRBV6-5 and TRBJ2-7; 12 bases line up with TRBD2. The CDR3 sequence is 16 residues long. The germline V gene has CDR1 MNHEY and CDR2 SVGAGI. After removal of 2 bases from V and 3 bases from J, the junction contained 5 bases not matched to a gene. CDR3 nucleotide sequence: TGTGCCAGCAGTTACCAGCGGACTAGCGGGATCTACGAGCAGTACTTC. Translating it yields CASSYQRTSGIYEQYF.

This chain joins TRBV19 and TRBJ2-7; 8 bases agree with TRBD2. Germline-derived CDR1 and CDR2 are LNHDA and SQIVND (reference sequence). The V gene end was trimmed by 3 bases and the J gene end by 4 bases; junction bases not matched to a gene: 5. The CDR3 spans 14 residues. CDR3 nucleotides: TGTGCCAGTAGTATCAGCGGGAGTAATTACGAGCAGTACTTC. Translated, it gives CASSISGSNYEQYF.

The chain is built from TRBV30 and TRBJ1-1; TRBD1 is a possible D gene (6 bases). V lost 2 bases, J lost 0 bases, and 13 bases lay in between. This CDR3 region has 15 residues. Germline CDR1 GTSNPN, CDR2 SVGIG (reference sequence). The CDR3 sequence is CAWSSGQGMNTEAFF. The DNA for the CDR3 is TGTGCCTGGAGTTCGGGGCAGGGGATGAACACTGAAGCTTTCTTT.

The chain joins TRBV11-2 to TRBJ1-6; TRBD1 agrees at 10 bases. Trimming cost V 1 base and J 9 bases; bases outside gene matches: 3. The germline V gene has CDR1 SGHAT and CDR2 FQNNGV. This CDR3 is built from 15 residues. Here the CDR3 reads CASSLGTGGRSPLHF. The CDR3 nucleotides are TGTGCCAGCAGCTTAGGGACAGGGGGTCGTTCACCCCTCCACTTT.

This clone was seen once. The chain joins TRBV12-5 to TRBJ1-6; no clear D. This CDR3 region has 13 residues. The germline V and J ends were trimmed by 1 base and 8 bases, with 6 bases remaining between them. Germline-derived CDR1 and CDR2 are LGHNT and FRNRAP. The CDR3 DNA sequence: TGTGCTAGTGGTTTGGGGGTGTATTCACCCCTCCACTTT. It yields the protein CASGLGVYSPLHF.

The V and J genes are TRBV27 and TRBJ2-7, with D possibly called TRBD1 or TRBD2 (5 bases each). Per germline, CDR1 MNHEY and CDR2 SMNVEV (reference sequence). Trimming stripped 5 bases from V and 3 bases from J, with 26 bases between. The CDR3 sequence is 18 residues long. Here the CDR3 DNA reads TGTGCCAGCAGTCTAAAGCCCCATGCTGGGGGTGAAAACTACGAGCAGTACTTC. It yields the protein CASSLKPHAGGENYEQYF.

The V and J genes are TRBV5-6 and TRBJ2-7; tentatively, D is TRBD1 (5 bases). The V end was cut by 0 bases, the J end by 6 bases, with 13 bases between. CDR3 length equals 14 residues. Germline CDR1 reads SGHDT; CDR2 reads YYEEEE. The DNA for the CDR3 is TGTGCCAGCAGCTTGGGACAGATCGGGTTCGAGCAGTACTTC. Amino acid sequence: CASSLGQIGFEQYF.

The V gene is TRBV4-2, the J gene TRBJ2-7; TRBD1 matches 8 bases. Germline V gene data show CDR1 as LGHNA and CDR2 as YNFKEQ. This CDR3 contains 13 residues. V dropped 5 bases and J dropped 6; count of bases not matched to a gene: 6. DNA of the CDR3: TGTGCCAGCAGCTCCCGACAGGGGCTCGAGCAGTACTTC. Translation gives CASSSRQGLEQYF.

A word on this clone: Other DNA sequences of this sample code for an identical CDR3. The rearrangement joins TRBV5-1 to TRBJ2-7; a possible D gene is TRBD2 (6 bases). From germline, CDR1 is SGHRS and CDR2 YFSETQ. V was pared by 7 bases and J by 0 bases, with 11 bases between. The CDR3 contains 13 residues. The CDR3 is CASRSGSSYEQYF. The CDR3 DNA reads TGCGCCAGCCGCTCCGGGAGCTCCTACGAGCAGTACTTC.

Points on this clone: This sample includes further DNA sequences coding for the same CDR3. CDR3 nucleotides: TGTGCCACCAGCAGGGACAGGGGGTCTGGAAACACCATATATTTT. Protein: CATSRDRGSGNTIYF. J is TRBJ1-3 and V is TRBV15; 10 bases align to TRBD1. Unmatched junction bases numbered 0, after V lost 3 bases and J lost 1 base. The CDR3 consists of 15 residues. Germline V gene lookup returns CDR1 LNHNV and CDR2 YYDKDF (reference sequence).

The J gene is TRBJ2-1, the V gene TRBV6-5; perhaps TRBD1 as D (6 bases). The V and J ends lost 5 bases and 8 bases respectively, with 19 bases between them. The germline gives CDR1 MNHEY, CDR2 SVGAGI. The CDR3 is made up of 15 amino acids. As DNA, the CDR3 is TGTGCCAGCAGTAAAGGGCTAGAGGGGGTGGATGAGCAGTTCTTC. Translation: CASSKGLEGVDEQFF.

As concerns this clone: Other DNA sequences from this sample encode an identical CDR3 as well. This chain joins TRBV7-8 and TRBJ2-1; no firm D call. The germline V and J ends were trimmed by 0 bases and 0 bases, with 6 bases remaining between them. Germline V gene lookup returns CDR1 SGHVS and CDR2 FQNEAQ. This CDR3 has 15 residues. The CDR3 DNA reads TGTGCCAGCAGCTTAGCGGGGAACTCCTACAATGAGCAGTTCTTC. It encodes CASSLAGNSYNEQFF.

The chain employs TRBV2 and TRBJ2-1; 7 bases line up with TRBD1. The germline V gene encodes CDR1 SNHLY and CDR2 FYNNEI. There are 16 residues in the CDR3. With V trimmed by 6 bases and J by 8 bases, 16 bases remained unmatched. Written as DNA, the CDR3 is TGTGCCAGCAGCGACCCTATTCGGACAGGATTCTATGAGCAGTTCTTC. This sequence encodes CASSDPIRTGFYEQFF.

This clone appeared a single time. CDR3 protein: CASSPTRTSEQYF. The CDR3 DNA reads TGCGCCAGCAGCCCGACTCGTACCTCCGAGCAGTACTTC. The rearrangement joins TRBV4-1 to TRBJ2-7; no clear D. V was pared by 4 bases and J by 6 bases, with 13 bases between. CDR3 length: 13 amino acids. Germline V gives CDR1 MGHRA, CDR2 YSYEKL.

The chain employs TRBV27 and TRBJ2-3, with TRBD2 identical over 12 bases. V dropped 5 bases and J dropped 4; count of bases not matched to a gene: 10. Germline values: CDR1 MNHEY, CDR2 SMNVEV (reference sequence). This CDR3 comprises 17 residues. The CDR3 DNA reads TGTGCCAGCAGTCTCCTTCGACTAGCGGGAGATTCAGATACGCAGTATTTT. Translating it yields CASSLLRLAGDSDTQYF.

The V gene is TRBV4-1, the J gene TRBJ2-2; 8 bases fit TRBD1. The CDR3 runs 18 residues. J was trimmed by 4 bases and V by 1 base; bases with no gene match: 11. CDR1 MGHRA and CDR2 YSYEKL come from the germline V gene. The CDR3 nucleotides are TGCGCCAGCAGCCAAGGGATCCAGGGGGCTTGGGGCACCGGGGAGCTGTTTTTT. Protein product: CASSQGIQGAWGTGELFF.

The chain is built from TRBV2 and TRBJ2-7, with 9 bases lining up with TRBD1. Germline trimming cut 6 bases from V and 7 bases from J; bases unmatched to any gene: 7. This CDR3 has 13 amino acids. Germline-derived CDR1 and CDR2 are SNHLY and FYNNEI. The CDR3 nucleotides read TGTGCCAGCAGGATACGGGACAGGGAAGAGCAGTACTTC. It is translated as CASRIRDREEQYF.

The genes are TRBV7-9 and TRBJ2-2; D perhaps matches TRBD1 (6 bases). The CDR3 is 16 amino acids. Trimming removed 1 base from V and 4 bases from J, with 13 bases in between. Looked up from germline, CDR1 is SEHNR and CDR2 is FQNEAQ (reference sequence). The CDR3 loop reads CASSLEGAGVTGELFF. CDR3 DNA sequence: TGTGCCAGCAGCTTAGAAGGGGCAGGGGTCACCGGGGAGCTGTTTTTT.

Remarks on this clone: Other DNA sequences in this sample translate to the same CDR3. The chain combines TRBV28 with TRBJ2-1; 7 positions match TRBD1. V lost 5 bases and J lost 4; bases outside the gene matches: 5. Germline lookup yields CDR1 MDHEN and CDR2 SYDVKM. There are 14 residues in the CDR3. The CDR3 DNA sequence: TGTGCCAGCAGTCCCGGACAGGTGTACAATGAGCAGTTCTTC. This gives the protein CASSPGQVYNEQFF. Filled out from reference TRBV28 and TRBJ2-1, the complete variable domain reads DVKVTQSSRYLVKRTGEKVFLECVQDMDHENMFWYRQDPGLGLRLIYFSYDVKMKEKGDIPEGYSVSREKKERFSLILESASTNQTSMYLCASSPGQVYNEQFFGPGTRLTVL.

V is TRBV2 and J is TRBJ1-1; a possible D gene is TRBD1 (5 bases). Germline V gene data show CDR1 as SNHLY and CDR2 as FYNNEI. Trimming took off 0 bases at V and 6 bases at J, with 20 bases between the two ends. The CDR3 sequence is 17 residues long. For the CDR3, the DNA is TGTGCCAGCAGTGAAGCTTCTGGGACGGGACTAGATTCTGAAGCTTTCTTT. Translation: CASSEASGTGLDSEAFF.

This clone was found once. This chain uses TRBV9 with TRBJ2-3; D not certain. Between the trimmed V and J ends, which lost 2 bases and 2 bases, there was a span of 9 bases. The CDR3 is 14 residues long. CDR1 is SGDLS, CDR2 YYNGEE, per germline. CDR3 protein: CASSVPANTDTQYF. The CDR3 DNA reads TGTGCCAGCAGCGTCCCGGCCAACACAGATACGCAGTATTTT.

As to this clone: Other DNA sequences in this sample translate to the same CDR3. The chain recombines TRBV9 with TRBJ2-7; 8 bases agree with TRBD1. The CDR3 has 15 amino acids. Germline V gene data show CDR1 as SGDLS and CDR2 as YYNGEE. Germline trimming cut 4 bases from V and 2 bases from J; bases unmatched to any gene: 8. The CDR3 spells CASSPAGTGPYEQYF. For the CDR3, the DNA is TGTGCCAGCAGCCCCGCCGGGACAGGACCCTACGAGCAGTACTTC.

The chain has TRBV4-3 and TRBJ1-2; TRBD1 matches 7 bases. The CDR3 loop spans 15 amino acids. J gave up 8 bases and V 4 bases, and 13 bases lay outside the gene matches. CDR1 and CDR2 (germline): LGHNA, YSLEER. The CDR3 DNA reads TGCGCCAGCAGCCCTTCTTATTACAGGGGCGACGGCTACACCTTC. Its protein is CASSPSYYRGDGYTF.